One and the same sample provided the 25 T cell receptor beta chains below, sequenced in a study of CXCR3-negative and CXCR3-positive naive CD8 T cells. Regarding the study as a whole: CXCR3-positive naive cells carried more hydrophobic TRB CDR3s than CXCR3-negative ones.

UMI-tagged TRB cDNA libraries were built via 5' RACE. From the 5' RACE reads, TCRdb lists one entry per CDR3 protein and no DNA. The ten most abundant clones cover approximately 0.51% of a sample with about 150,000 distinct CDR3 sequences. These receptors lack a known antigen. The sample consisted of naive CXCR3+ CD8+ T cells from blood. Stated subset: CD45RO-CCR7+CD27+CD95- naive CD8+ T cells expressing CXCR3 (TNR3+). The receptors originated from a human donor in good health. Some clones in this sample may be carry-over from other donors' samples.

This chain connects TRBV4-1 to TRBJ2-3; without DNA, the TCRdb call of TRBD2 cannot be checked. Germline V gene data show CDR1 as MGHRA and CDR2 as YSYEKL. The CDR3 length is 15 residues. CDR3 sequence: CASSQSGRAGDTQYF.

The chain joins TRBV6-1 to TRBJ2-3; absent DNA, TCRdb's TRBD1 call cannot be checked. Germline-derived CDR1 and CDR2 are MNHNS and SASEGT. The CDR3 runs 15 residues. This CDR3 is CASRPGGFPTDTQYF.

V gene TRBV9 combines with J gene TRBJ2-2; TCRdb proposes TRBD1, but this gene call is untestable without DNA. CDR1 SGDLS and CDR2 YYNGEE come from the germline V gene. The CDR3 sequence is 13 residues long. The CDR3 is CASSTGGSWELFF.

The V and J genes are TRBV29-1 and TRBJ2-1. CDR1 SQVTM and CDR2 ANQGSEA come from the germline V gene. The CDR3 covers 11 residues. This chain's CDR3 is CSSSSYNEQFF.

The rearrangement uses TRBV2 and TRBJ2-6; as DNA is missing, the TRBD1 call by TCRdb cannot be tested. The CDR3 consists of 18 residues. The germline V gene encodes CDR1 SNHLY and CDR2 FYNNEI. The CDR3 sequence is CASSDWDSRGSGANVLTF.

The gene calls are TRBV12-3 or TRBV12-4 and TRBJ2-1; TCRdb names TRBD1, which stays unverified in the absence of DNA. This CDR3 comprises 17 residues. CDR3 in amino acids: CASSPGGESGAYNEQFF.

CDR3 sequence: CASSLPPQPRRETQYF. The chain links TRBV12-3 or TRBV12-4 to TRBJ2-5; TCRdb gives TRBD1 as the D gene, but with no DNA this cannot be confirmed. The CDR3 consists of 16 residues.

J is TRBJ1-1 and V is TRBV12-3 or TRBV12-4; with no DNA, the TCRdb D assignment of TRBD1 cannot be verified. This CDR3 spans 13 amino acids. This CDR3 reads CASSPAGHTEAFF.

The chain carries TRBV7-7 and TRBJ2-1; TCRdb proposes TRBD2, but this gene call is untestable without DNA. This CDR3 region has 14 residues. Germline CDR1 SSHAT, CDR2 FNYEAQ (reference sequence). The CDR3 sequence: CASSPIGGSYEQFF.

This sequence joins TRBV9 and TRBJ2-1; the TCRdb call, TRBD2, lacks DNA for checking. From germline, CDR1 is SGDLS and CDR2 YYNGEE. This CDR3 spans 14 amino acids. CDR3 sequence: CASSATSGVNEQFF.

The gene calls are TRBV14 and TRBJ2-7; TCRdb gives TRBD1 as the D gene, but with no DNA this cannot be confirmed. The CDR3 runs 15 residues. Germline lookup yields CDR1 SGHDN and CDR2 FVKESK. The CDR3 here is CASSLSSGHIYEQYF.

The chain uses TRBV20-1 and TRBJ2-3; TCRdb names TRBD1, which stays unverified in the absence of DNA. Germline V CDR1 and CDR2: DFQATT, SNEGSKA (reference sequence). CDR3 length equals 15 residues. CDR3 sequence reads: CSAKTVQGITDTQYF.

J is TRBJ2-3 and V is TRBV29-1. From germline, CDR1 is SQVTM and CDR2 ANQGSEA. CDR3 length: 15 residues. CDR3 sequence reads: CSVESGSLSTDTQYF.

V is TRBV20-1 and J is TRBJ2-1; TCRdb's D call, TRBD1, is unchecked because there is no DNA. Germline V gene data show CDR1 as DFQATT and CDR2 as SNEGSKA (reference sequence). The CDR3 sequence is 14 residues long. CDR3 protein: CSARQTGSYNEQFF.

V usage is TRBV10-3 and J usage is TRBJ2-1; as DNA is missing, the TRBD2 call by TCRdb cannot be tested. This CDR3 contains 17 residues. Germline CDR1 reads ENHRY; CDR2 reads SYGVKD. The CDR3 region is CAISESEGLAGVNEQFF.

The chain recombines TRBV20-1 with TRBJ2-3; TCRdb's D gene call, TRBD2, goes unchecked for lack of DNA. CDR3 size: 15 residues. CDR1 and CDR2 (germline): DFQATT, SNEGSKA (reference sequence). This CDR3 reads CSARTSGRVTDTQYF.

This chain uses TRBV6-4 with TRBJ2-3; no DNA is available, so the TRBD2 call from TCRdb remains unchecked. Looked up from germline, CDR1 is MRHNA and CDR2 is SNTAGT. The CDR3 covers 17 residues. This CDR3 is CASSDSTSGGSTDTQYF.

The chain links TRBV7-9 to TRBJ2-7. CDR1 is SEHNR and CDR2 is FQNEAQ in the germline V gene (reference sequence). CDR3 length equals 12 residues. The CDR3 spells CASSLGQEEQYF.

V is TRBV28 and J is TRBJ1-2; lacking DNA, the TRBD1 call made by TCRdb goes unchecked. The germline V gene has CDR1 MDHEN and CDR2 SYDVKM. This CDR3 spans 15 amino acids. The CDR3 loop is CASSLGQGAEYGYTF.

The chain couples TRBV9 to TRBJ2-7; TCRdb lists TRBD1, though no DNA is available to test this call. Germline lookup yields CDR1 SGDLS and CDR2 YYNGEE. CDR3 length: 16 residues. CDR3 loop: CASSVEGQGPHSEQYF.

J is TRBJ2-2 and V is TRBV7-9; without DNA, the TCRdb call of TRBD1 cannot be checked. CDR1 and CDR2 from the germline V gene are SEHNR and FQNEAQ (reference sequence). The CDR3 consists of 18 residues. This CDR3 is CASSPPVRGKSNTGELFF.

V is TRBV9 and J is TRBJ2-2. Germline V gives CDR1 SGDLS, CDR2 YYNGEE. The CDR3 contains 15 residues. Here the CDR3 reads CASRPSGANTGELFF.

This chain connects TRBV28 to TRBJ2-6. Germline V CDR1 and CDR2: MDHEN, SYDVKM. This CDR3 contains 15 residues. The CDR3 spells CASSLFITGANVLTF. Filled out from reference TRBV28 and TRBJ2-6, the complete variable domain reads DVKVTQSSRYLVKRTGEKVFLECVQDMDHENMFWYRQDPGLGLRLIYFSYDVKMKEKGDIPEGYSVSREKKERFSLILESASTNQTSMYLCASSLFITGANVLTFGAGSRLTVL.

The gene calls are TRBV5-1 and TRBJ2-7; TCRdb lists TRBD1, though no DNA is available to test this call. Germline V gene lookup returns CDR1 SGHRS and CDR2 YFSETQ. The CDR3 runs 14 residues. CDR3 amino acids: CASSPDRGALEQYF.

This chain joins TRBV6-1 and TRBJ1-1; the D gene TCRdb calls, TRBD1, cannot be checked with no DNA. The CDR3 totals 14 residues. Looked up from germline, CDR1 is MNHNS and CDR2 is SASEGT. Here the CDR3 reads CASSQGGGGTEAFF.